This T cell receptor (beta chain) is drawn from a study of blood T cell repertoires in COVID-19. As for the study in general: T cells, B-cell-depleted T cells, or PBMCs supplied cDNA or gDNA.

To note about this clone: The same CDR3 arises from other DNA sequences in this sample as well.

In the source study's methods: Amplification of reference gene primers provided the estimated nucleated cell counts. Profiled with immunoSEQ multiplex PCR; TCRdb holds only in-frame clones, not every one. That table gives V, J and clone size, and the DNA gave D and trimming. The data hold approximately 240,000 clones, with 75% to 95% observed a single time. CDR3 length: 15 amino acids. Trimming stripped 0 bases from V and 0 bases from J, with 8 bases between. CDR1 is LGHNA and CDR2 is YNFKEQ in the germline V gene. Adults between about 18 and 95 years of age took part from approximately 24 US areas. Participants were placed into cohorts based on the clinical history they reported.

The sample consisted of PBMCs or T cells enriched from blood (not recorded which). J is TRBJ1-2 and V is TRBV4-2; unclear D gene. The TCR comes from a woman under 30 who had recovered from COVID-19. The DNA for the CDR3 is TGTGCCAGCAGCCAAGACGGTTCAACTAACTATGGCTACACCTTC. As protein: CASSQDGSTNYGYTF.